This is a list of T cell receptor beta chains from one sample in a study of blood T cell repertoires in COVID-19. The repertoire was sequenced with immunoSEQ multiplex PCR; TCRdb's copy has only in-frame clones and lacks some. The table has tens of thousands of clones, roughly 90% seen once. Material: peripheral blood. These receptor sequences come from a human donor in a cohort sampled during active COVID-19. Both conserved end residues are part of each CDR3. A D gene is named only where the DNA matches it firmly.

v_call: TRBV3-1/TRBV3-2
d_call: TRBD2
j_call: TRBJ2-5
cdr3_aa: CASSRQTSGGVFRETQYF

v_call: TRBV29-1
d_call: TRBD2
j_call: TRBJ2-2
cdr3_aa: CSVIPDREGAGELFF

v_call: TRBV29-1
d_call: .
j_call: TRBJ1-2
cdr3_aa: CSVDMEGQRGGYTF

v_call: TRBV27
d_call: .
j_call: TRBJ2-6
cdr3_aa: CASSFGRGSGANVLTF

v_call: TRBV15
d_call: .
j_call: TRBJ1-2
cdr3_aa: CATSGSKTGSMGYTF

v_call: TRBV7-8
d_call: .
j_call: TRBJ1-1
cdr3_aa: CASSVHLNTEAFF

v_call: TRBV19
d_call: .
j_call: TRBJ1-3
cdr3_aa: CASSTRPGGRPSGNTIYF

v_call: TRBV5-1
d_call: .
j_call: TRBJ1-2
cdr3_aa: CASSLANYGYTF

v_call: TRBV27
d_call: .
j_call: TRBJ2-5
cdr3_aa: CASSFSGGERETQYF

v_call: TRBV13
d_call: TRBD2
j_call: TRBJ2-3
cdr3_aa: CASSFALRRGKNTDTQYF

v_call: TRBV14
d_call: TRBD2
j_call: TRBJ2-1
cdr3_aa: CASSFTSGSFEQFF

v_call: TRBV20-1
d_call: .
j_call: TRBJ2-7
cdr3_aa: CSASDSSYEQYF

v_call: TRBV9
d_call: .
j_call: TRBJ2-1
cdr3_aa: CASSALARYHNEQFF

v_call: TRBV19
d_call: .
j_call: TRBJ2-7
cdr3_aa: CASRSGSQWEQYF

v_call: TRBV29-1
d_call: TRBD1
j_call: TRBJ1-4
cdr3_aa: CSAAQGWQLFF

v_call: TRBV7-9
d_call: TRBD2
j_call: TRBJ2-7
cdr3_aa: CASSFWGEGEQYF

v_call: TRBV6-5
d_call: .
j_call: TRBJ2-7
cdr3_aa: CASSYSLGGGSYEQYF

v_call: TRBV9
d_call: .
j_call: TRBJ2-1
cdr3_aa: CASSPGWNEQFF

v_call: TRBV19
d_call: .
j_call: TRBJ2-6
cdr3_aa: CASTFKQITWAGANVLTF

v_call: TRBV28
d_call: TRBD1
j_call: TRBJ1-2
cdr3_aa: CASSSPRGTGWSGYTF

v_call: TRBV20-1
d_call: .
j_call: TRBJ2-7
cdr3_aa: CSANDREEQYF

v_call: TRBV29-1
d_call: TRBD2
j_call: TRBJ2-1
cdr3_aa: CSGSGTSGRGRDNEQFF

v_call: TRBV11-2
d_call: .
j_call: TRBJ2-3
cdr3_aa: CASSLTGSDTQYF

v_call: TRBV4-3
d_call: .
j_call: TRBJ1-4
cdr3_aa: CASSQSRGLGEKLFF

v_call: TRBV9
d_call: .
j_call: TRBJ1-2
cdr3_aa: CASSHPQGIGGYTF

v_call: TRBV2
d_call: TRBD1
j_call: TRBJ1-6
cdr3_aa: CASSYPGQGNSPLHF

v_call: TRBV2
d_call: .
j_call: TRBJ2-7
cdr3_aa: CASSDRGRGYEQYF

v_call: TRBV29-1
d_call: TRBD1
j_call: TRBJ2-3
cdr3_aa: CSVVGTGYPDTQYF

v_call: TRBV5-1
d_call: TRBD1
j_call: TRBJ1-3
cdr3_aa: CASSQIPQGAQGENTIYF

v_call: TRBV10-1
d_call: TRBD1
j_call: TRBJ2-7
cdr3_aa: CASSEGDRVNEQYF

v_call: TRBV4-3
d_call: .
j_call: TRBJ1-1
cdr3_aa: CASSRTENTEAFF

v_call: TRBV12-3/TRBV12-4
d_call: .
j_call: TRBJ1-2
cdr3_aa: CASSQIRNYGYTF

v_call: TRBV6-1
d_call: TRBD1
j_call: TRBJ1-1
cdr3_aa: CASSEGWTGNTEAFF

v_call: TRBV18
d_call: .
j_call: TRBJ1-4
cdr3_aa: CASSPPGSREKLFF

v_call: TRBV3-1/TRBV3-2
d_call: .
j_call: TRBJ2-7
cdr3_aa: CASSLGQNYEQYF

v_call: TRBV3-1/TRBV3-2
d_call: .
j_call: TRBJ2-3
cdr3_aa: CASSRLLGVSDTQYF

v_call: TRBV5-4
d_call: .
j_call: TRBJ1-6
cdr3_aa: CACGRVSDSPLHF

v_call: TRBV5-8
d_call: TRBD1
j_call: TRBJ2-5
cdr3_aa: CASSVDRVRETQYF

v_call: TRBV19
d_call: .
j_call: TRBJ1-1
cdr3_aa: CASSMGDIAEAFF

v_call: TRBV9
d_call: .
j_call: TRBJ2-1
cdr3_aa: CASSPRRGRETALGRNEQFF

v_call: TRBV12-3/TRBV12-4
d_call: .
j_call: TRBJ2-3
cdr3_aa: CASSLLRTDTQYF

v_call: TRBV27
d_call: TRBD2
j_call: TRBJ2-1
cdr3_aa: CASSDLAGVGNEQFF

v_call: TRBV7-3
d_call: .
j_call: TRBJ2-5
cdr3_aa: CASSLGGYQETQYF